This TCR beta chain was captured in a study of identical twins. Per the germline V gene, CDR1 is MNHEY and CDR2 is SMNVEV (reference sequence). The V segment lost 3 bases and the J segment 7 bases; nucleotides outside the gene matches: 3. This CDR3 region has 13 residues. Study results and limitations: Reduced insertions were recorded for abundant cord blood beta clonotypes, with no such pattern in memory repertoires. Interpretation of the results relied on cross-sectional statistical analysis and not on following the same donors. A partial confounding effect on zero-insertion analyses could come from invariant MAIT and iNKT cells.

Template switching, a step in the protocol, added a universal primer site, and cDNA carried unique molecular identifiers. Using its own MiXCR run on the 5' RACE reads, TCRdb lists one record per CDR3 protein. Among under 350,000 distinct CDR3 sequences listed, nearly 9.5% were seen once. Details on this clonotype: Antigen: not known.

This same sample was also part of a study on yellow fever vaccine responses in identical twins.

The sequence came from a woman in her late teens or twenties in good health. The V call is TRBV27, the J call TRBJ2-7, with 10 bases that match TRBD1. The specimen sequenced was CD8+ T cells sorted from blood. The CDR3 spells CASSFGTGVEQYF. Here the CDR3 DNA reads TGTGCCAGCAGTTTCGGGACAGGGGTTGAGCAGTACTTC.